The 9 T cell receptor beta chains below come from one sample, sequenced in a study of blood T cell repertoires in COVID-19. Measured with immunoSEQ multiplex PCR; TCRdb has only the in-frame clones, and not every one. The data show tens of thousands of clones, less than 80% seen once. The sequencing input was peripheral blood. The receptors come from a man aged 55 to 70 with acute or convalescent COVID-19.

J is TRBJ2-7 and V is TRBV27; TRBD2 is a possible D gene (5 bases). Germline V lookup: CDR1 MNHEY, CDR2 SMNVEV (reference sequence). V was shortened by 10 bases and J by 9 bases, with 22 bases between the two germline ends. The CDR3 runs to 13 residues. DNA for the CDR3: TGTGCCACCACTGGACGAGGGAGAATTGGGCAGTACTTC. As protein: CATTGRGRIGQYF.

The chain employs TRBV27 and TRBJ2-7; 8 bases fit TRBD1. J was trimmed by 2 bases and V by 5 bases; bases with no gene match: 5. This CDR3 contains 14 residues. The germline CDR1 and CDR2 sequences are MNHEY and SMNVEV (reference sequence). For the CDR3, the DNA is TGTGCCAGCAGTCTACGGACAGGGACCTACGAGCAGTACTTC. This codes for CASSLRTGTYEQYF.

This chain joins TRBV7-3 and TRBJ2-5, with no clear D. Germline V gene data show CDR1 as SGHTA and CDR2 as FQGTGA. Deletions cut 2 bases from V and 1 base from J, with 5 bases between. The CDR3 extends over 13 amino acids. The CDR3 sequence is CASSLGPQETQYF. The CDR3 DNA reads TGTGCCAGCAGCTTAGGCCCCCAAGAGACCCAGTACTTC.

V gene TRBV7-9 combines with J gene TRBJ1-3; D remains ambiguous. V lost 2 bases, J lost 5 bases, and 16 bases lay in between. The CDR3 consists of 16 residues. From germline, CDR1 is SEHNR and CDR2 FQNEAQ (reference sequence). DNA of the CDR3: TGTGCCAGCAGCTTATCAAGTGGGGAGAAGAGAAACACCATATATTTT. This translates into CASSLSSGEKRNTIYF.

This chain links TRBV2 with TRBJ1-1, with D perhaps TRBD1 (5 bases). The CDR3 has 15 residues. V shed 4 bases and J shed 6 bases, with 18 bases lying between them. The germline gives CDR1 SNHLY, CDR2 FYNNEI. The CDR3 reads CASSGGRDWGAEAFF. The CDR3 DNA follows: TGTGCCAGCAGTGGAGGGAGGGACTGGGGAGCTGAAGCTTTCTTT.

The chain links TRBV28 to TRBJ1-6; 8 bases fit TRBD1. The CDR3 totals 17 residues. V was clipped by 1 base and J by 4 bases; unmatched bases: 6. The V gene's germline CDR1 is MDHEN and CDR2 SYDVKM. For the CDR3, the DNA is TGTGCCAGCAGTTTATTTGATGGGGACAGGTATAATTCACCCCTCCACTTT. This encodes CASSLFDGDRYNSPLHF.

The chain is built from TRBV9 and TRBJ2-5; the D gene is possibly TRBD2 (5 bases). Germline CDR1 reads SGDLS; CDR2 reads YYNGEE. CDR3 length equals 14 residues. V was trimmed by 0 bases and J by 5 bases, leaving 11 bases between them. The CDR3 sequence: CASSVDVGLETQYF. The CDR3 DNA reads as TGTGCCAGCAGCGTAGATGTAGGACTCGAGACCCAGTACTTC.

The chain uses TRBV29-1 and TRBJ2-2; D is undetermined. V was clipped by 4 bases and J by 3 bases, with 12 bases between them. CDR1 SQVTM and CDR2 ANQGSEA come from the germline V gene. CDR3 size: 14 residues. This chain's CDR3 is CSVAEQTYTGELFF. CDR3 sequence (DNA): TGCAGCGTTGCCGAACAGACCTACACCGGGGAGCTGTTTTTT.

The rearrangement uses TRBV30 and TRBJ1-3, with D maybe TRBD1 (6 bases). Trimming took 2 bases from V and 0 from J, leaving 11 bases between them. The CDR3 contains 15 residues. CDR1 is GTSNPN and CDR2 is SVGIG in the germline V gene (reference sequence). DNA of the CDR3: TGTGCCTGGAGTTTAGGGGGAATCTCTGGAAACACCATATATTTT. Translated: CAWSLGGISGNTIYF.